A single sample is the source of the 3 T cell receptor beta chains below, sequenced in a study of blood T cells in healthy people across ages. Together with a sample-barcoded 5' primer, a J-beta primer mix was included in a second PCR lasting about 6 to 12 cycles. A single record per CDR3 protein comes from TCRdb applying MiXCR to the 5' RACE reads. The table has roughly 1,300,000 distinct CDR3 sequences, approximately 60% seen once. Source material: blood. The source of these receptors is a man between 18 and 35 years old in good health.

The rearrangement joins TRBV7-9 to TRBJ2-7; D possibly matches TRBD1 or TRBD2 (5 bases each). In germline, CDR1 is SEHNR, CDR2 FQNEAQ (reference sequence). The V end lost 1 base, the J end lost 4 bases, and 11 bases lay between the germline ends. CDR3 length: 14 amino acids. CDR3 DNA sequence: TGTGCCAGCAGCTTAGTGGGACGGCCATACGAGCAGTACTTC. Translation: CASSLVGRPYEQYF.

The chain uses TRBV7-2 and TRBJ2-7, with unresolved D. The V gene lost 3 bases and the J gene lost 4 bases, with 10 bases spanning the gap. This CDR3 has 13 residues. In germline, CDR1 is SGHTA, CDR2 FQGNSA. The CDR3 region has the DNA TGTGCCAGCAGCTTTTGGCTGGGTTACGAGCAGTACTTC. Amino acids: CASSFWLGYEQYF.

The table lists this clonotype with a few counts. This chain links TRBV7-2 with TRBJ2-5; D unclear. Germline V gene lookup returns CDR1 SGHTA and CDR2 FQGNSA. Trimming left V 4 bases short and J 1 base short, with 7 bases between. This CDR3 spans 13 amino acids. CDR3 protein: CASSSPTQETQYF. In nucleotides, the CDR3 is TGTGCCAGCAGCTCCCCGACCCAAGAGACCCAGTACTTC.